These T cell receptor beta chains were read from a single sample in a study of Graves' ophthalmopathy and Graves' hyperthyroidism. TCRdb passed the multiplex PCR reads through MiXCR, listing each CDR3 protein once. The table shows over a million distinct CDR3 sequences, with 36% occurring only once. The source material was peripheral blood or thyroid tissue (not recorded which). The receptors stem from an adult man with Graves' hyperthyroidism. The CDR3 runs from the conserved cysteine through the conserved F or W. The order of the fields is clone size, J gene, D gene, V gene, CDR3 DNA, CDR3 protein. D genes are given only for firm matches. Clone size is not always given. Where it is, it says once, few, many or a class for expanded clones.

>many|TRBJ1-6|TRBD1|TRBV29-1
TGCAGCGTTCGACAGGGGGCCTCCTATAATTCACCCCTCCACTTT
CSVRQGASYNSPLHF
>many|TRBJ1-5|.|TRBV12-3/TRBV12-4
TGTGCCAGCAGTAAAACAGGACGTAGCAATCAGCCCCAGCATTTT
CASSKTGRSNQPQHF
>many|TRBJ1-2|.|TRBV19
TGTGCCAGTAGTATTGCCACAGGGAACTATGGCTACACCTTC
CASSIATGNYGYTF
>many|TRBJ1-2|.|TRBV7-2
TGTGCCAGCAGCACTCATACTAACTATGGCTACACCTTC
CASSTHTNYGYTF
>.|TRBJ2-5|.|TRBV25-1
TGTGCCCCTCTAGTGGGAGAGACCCAGTACTTC
CAPLVGETQYF
>.|TRBJ1-6|TRBD1|TRBV6-1
TGTGCCAGCAACCCGACAGGGATCAGCGGTTCACCCCTCCACTTT
CASNPTGISGSPLHF
>.|TRBJ1-5|.|TRBV19
TGTGCCAGTAGTATTTTCGGTGCCGAACAGCCCCAGCATTTT
CASSIFGAEQPQHF
>many|TRBJ2-5|.|TRBV7-8
TGTGCCAGCAGCTTAGGGCGGAGACAAGAGACCCAGTACTTC
CASSLGRRQETQYF
>many|TRBJ2-5|TRBD2|TRBV9
TGTGCCAGCAGCGTAGCCGGGGGGGCATTGGAGACCCAGTACTTC
CASSVAGGALETQYF
>once|TRBJ1-4|.|TRBV7-9
TGTGCCAGCAGCAAGCGGGAGATGGATGAAAAACTGTTTTTT
CASSKREMDEKLFF
>many|TRBJ2-5|.|TRBV5-5
TGTGCCAGCACCCCGGCTAGACAAGAGACCCAGTACTTC
CASTPARQETQYF
>many|TRBJ1-2|TRBD1|TRBV25-1
TGTGCCAGCAGTGAGCCAGGGACAGGGGGCTATGGCTACACCTTC
CASSEPGTGGYGYTF
>.|TRBJ1-1|TRBD1|TRBV12-3/TRBV12-4
TGTGCCAGCAGTGTAAGACAGGGGGATGCTGAAGCTTTCTTT
CASSVRQGDAEAFF
>many|TRBJ1-5|.|TRBV19
TGTGCCAGTAATTGGGTCAGCAATCAGCCCCAGCATTTT
CASNWVSNQPQHF
>many|TRBJ1-1|.|TRBV5-6
TGTGCCAGCAGCTTGTCTCCCGGAGGAAAGAACACTGAAGCTTTCTTT
CASSLSPGGKNTEAFF
>many|TRBJ1-5|.|TRBV10-3
TGTGCCATCAGTGCCTCTGGGCAGGGCCCTACTTATAGCAATCAGCCCCAGCATTTT
CAISASGQGPTYSNQPQHF
>.|TRBJ2-7|.|TRBV11-2
TGTGCCAGCAGTTTCGGGACAAGGCCCTACGAGCAGTACTTC
CASSFGTRPYEQYF
>many|TRBJ2-7|TRBD2|TRBV7-8
TGTGCCAGCAGCTTAGCCCTGGGACTAGCGGGAGGGCAGGAGCAGTACTTC
CASSLALGLAGGQEQYF
>.|TRBJ2-5|TRBD1|TRBV10-3
TGTGCCAGCTCACCAGAAGTAGGACAGGAAGAGACCCAGTACTTC
CASSPEVGQEETQYF
>many|TRBJ1-1|.|TRBV7-2
TGTGCCAGCAGCTTTCTCCAGGGTAACACTGAAGCTTTCTTT
CASSFLQGNTEAFF
>many|TRBJ2-2|TRBD1|TRBV5-1
TGCGCCAGCAGCCCGCTGACAGGGCCGAACACCGGGGAGCTGTTTTTT
CASSPLTGPNTGELFF